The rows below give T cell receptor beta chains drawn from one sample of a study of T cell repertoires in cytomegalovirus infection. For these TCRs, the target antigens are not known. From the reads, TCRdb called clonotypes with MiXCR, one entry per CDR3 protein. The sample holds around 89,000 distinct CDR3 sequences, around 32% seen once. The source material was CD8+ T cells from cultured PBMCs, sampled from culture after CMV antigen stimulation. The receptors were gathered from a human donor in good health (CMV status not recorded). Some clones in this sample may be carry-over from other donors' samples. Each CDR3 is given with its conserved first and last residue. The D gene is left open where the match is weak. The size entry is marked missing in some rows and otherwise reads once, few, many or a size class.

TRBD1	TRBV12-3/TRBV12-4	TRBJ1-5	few	TGTGCCAGCACCGAGGGGGCAGGGCAGCCCCAGCATTTT	CASTEGAGQPQHF
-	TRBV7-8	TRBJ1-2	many	TGTGCCAGCAGCCCCTCGGATGGTAGCTATGGCTACACCTTC	CASSPSDGSYGYTF
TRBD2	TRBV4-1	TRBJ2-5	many	TGCGCCAGCAGCCAATCCACTAGCGGGGTGCAAGAGACCCAGTACTTC	CASSQSTSGVQETQYF
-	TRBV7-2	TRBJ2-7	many	TGTGCCAGCAGCCGCCAGGGGGGGGACTCCTACGAGCAGTACTTC	CASSRQGGDSYEQYF
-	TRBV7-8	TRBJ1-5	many	TGTGCCAGCAGCTTATGGGCCGATTATAGCAATCAGCCCCAGCATTTT	CASSLWADYSNQPQHF
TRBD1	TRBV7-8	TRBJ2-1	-	TGTGCCAGCAGCTTAGTACAGGGGGCGCATTACAATGAGCAGTTCTTC	CASSLVQGAHYNEQFF
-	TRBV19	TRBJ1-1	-	TGTGCCAGTAGTATCCCTCGGACAGACCAAGTGAACACTGAAGCTTTCTTT	CASSIPRTDQVNTEAFF
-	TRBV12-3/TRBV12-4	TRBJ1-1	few	TGTGCCAGCAGTTTATGGGGGAGCGCTGAAGCTTTCTTT	CASSLWGSAEAFF
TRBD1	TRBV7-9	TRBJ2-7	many	TGTGCCAGCAGCTTGAAGACAGGGTTGTACGAGCAGTACTTC	CASSLKTGLYEQYF
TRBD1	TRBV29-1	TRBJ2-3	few	TGCAGCTTAATACAGGGGGCAACAGATACGCAGTATTTT	CSLIQGATDTQYF
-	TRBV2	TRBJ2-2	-	TGTGCCAGCATTATGACACAAAACACCGGGGAGCTGTTTTTT	CASIMTQNTGELFF
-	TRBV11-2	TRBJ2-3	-	TGTGCCGGCAGCCTTAGTACGGGCACAGATACGCAGTATTTT	CAGSLSTGTDTQYF
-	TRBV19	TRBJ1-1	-	TGTGCCAGTAGTATTTGGGGGGCAGGTCAAGCTTTCTTT	CASSIWGAGQAFF
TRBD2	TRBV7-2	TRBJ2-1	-	TGTGCCAGCAGCTTAGGCGCGGGGGGGGGCGATGAGCAGTTCTTC	CASSLGAGGGDEQFF
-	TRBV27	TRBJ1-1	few	TGTGCCAGCAGCTCGGGCAGTCACACTGAAGCTTTCTTT	CASSSGSHTEAFF
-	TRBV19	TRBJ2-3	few	TGTGCCAGTGGCCCTCGGGGAGGTACGCAGTATTTT	CASGPRGGTQYF
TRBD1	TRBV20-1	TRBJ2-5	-	TGCAGTGCTGGGACAGTCCAAGAGACCCAGTACTTC	CSAGTVQETQYF
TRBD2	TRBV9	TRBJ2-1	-	TGTGCCAGCAGCGTAGGACTAGCGGGTCTTCCGGGTGAGCAGTTCTTC	CASSVGLAGLPGEQFF
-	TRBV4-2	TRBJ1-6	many	TGTGCCAGCAGCCAAGATCTGCGGTCAACGTCACCCCTCCACTTT	CASSQDLRSTSPLHF
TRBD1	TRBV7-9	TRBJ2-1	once	TGTGCCAGCACCACGACAGGGGGCTATGAGCAGTTCTTC	CASTTTGGYEQFF
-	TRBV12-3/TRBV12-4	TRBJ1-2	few	TGTGCCAGCAGTTTAAATCCCCTTCGGGATGGCTACACCTTC	CASSLNPLRDGYTF
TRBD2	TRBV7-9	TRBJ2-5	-	TGTGCCAGCAGCTGGACTAGACTACAACAAGAGACCCAGTACTTC	CASSWTRLQQETQYF
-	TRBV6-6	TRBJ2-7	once	TGTGCCAGCAGTTTGGACTATCGAGGCTACGAGCAGTACTTC	CASSLDYRGYEQYF
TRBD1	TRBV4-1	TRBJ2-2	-	TGCGCCACCGGGACAGGGGGCATTAAGAACACCGGGGAGCTGTTTTTT	CATGTGGIKNTGELFF
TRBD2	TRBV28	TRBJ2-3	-	TGTGCCAGCAGTACGAAGCGGGACTATGAGCCCGATACGCAGTATTTT	CASSTKRDYEPDTQYF
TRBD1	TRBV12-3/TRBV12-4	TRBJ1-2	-	TGTGCCAGCAGTTCGGTGGGGCAGGGGGCGCTTGGCTACACCTTC	CASSSVGQGALGYTF
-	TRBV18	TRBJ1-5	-	TGTGCCAGCTCGTCAATCCGGGCGGTCAATCAGCCCCAGCATTTT	CASSSIRAVNQPQHF
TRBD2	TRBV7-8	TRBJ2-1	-	TGTGCCAGCAGACTAGCGGGGGATTACAATGTGCAGTTCTTC	CASRLAGDYNVQFF
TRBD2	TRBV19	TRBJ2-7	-	TGTGCCAGTAGTATGGCGGGGGGGAGCCACGAGCAGTACTTC	CASSMAGGSHEQYF
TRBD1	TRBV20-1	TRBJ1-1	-	TGCAGTGCTAGATCGCGGACAGGGGAGAACACTGAAGCTTTCTTT	CSARSRTGENTEAFF
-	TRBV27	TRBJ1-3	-	TGTGCCAGCAGACACGGAAACACCATATATTTT	CASRHGNTIYF
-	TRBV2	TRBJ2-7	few	TGTGCCAGCAGTGAAGGTCCCTACGAGCAGTACTTC	CASSEGPYEQYF
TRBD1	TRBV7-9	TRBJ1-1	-	TGTGCCAGCACCCCAAAGACAGGGGAGAACACTGAAGCTTTCTTT	CASTPKTGENTEAFF
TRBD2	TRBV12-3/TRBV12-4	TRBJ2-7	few	TGTGCCAGCAGTTACTCTAGCGGGGGGTACGAGCAGTACTTC	CASSYSSGGYEQYF
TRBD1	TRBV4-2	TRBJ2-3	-	TGTGCCAGCAGCGACCCCGGGACAGGGAATACGCAGTATTTT	CASSDPGTGNTQYF
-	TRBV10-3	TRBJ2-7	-	TGTGCCATCAGTGACTCGGGACGGCCCTACGAGCAGTACTTC	CAISDSGRPYEQYF
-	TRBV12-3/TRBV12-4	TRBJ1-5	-	TGTGCCAGCAGCCCCGATAGCAATCAGCCCCAGCATTTT	CASSPDSNQPQHF
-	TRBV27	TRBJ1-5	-	TGTGCCAGCAGCCTTGACAGCCGGCAGCCCCAGCATTTT	CASSLDSRQPQHF
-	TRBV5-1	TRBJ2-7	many	TGCGCCAGCAGCTGGACGACTACACCCACCTACGAGCAGTACTTC	CASSWTTTPTYEQYF
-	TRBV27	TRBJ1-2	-	TGTGCCAGCAGTTTATTCCCGGGGGGGAATGGCTACACCTTC	CASSLFPGGNGYTF
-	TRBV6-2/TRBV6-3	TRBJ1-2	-	TGTGCCAGCACTGGAAATAATCAAGCTAACTATGGCTACACCTTC	CASTGNNQANYGYTF
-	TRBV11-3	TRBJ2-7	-	TGTGCCAGCAGCCCCGGGACGGGATCTGAGCAGTACTTC	CASSPGTGSEQYF
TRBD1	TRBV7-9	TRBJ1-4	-	TGTGCCAGCAGCCCCTGGACAGGCATTGCAACTAATGAAAAACTGTTTTTT	CASSPWTGIATNEKLFF
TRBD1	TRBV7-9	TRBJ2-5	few	TGTGCCAGCAGCTCTTTTACCCAGGGACAGGGTAAGGAGACCCAGTACTTC	CASSSFTQGQGKETQYF
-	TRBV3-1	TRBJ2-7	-	TGTGCCAGCAGCCAAGATCTCCACGAGCAGTACTTC	CASSQDLHEQYF
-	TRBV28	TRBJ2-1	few	TGTGCCAGCAGCCTCCGGGACTCTTACAATGAGCAGTTCTTC	CASSLRDSYNEQFF
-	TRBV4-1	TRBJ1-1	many	TGCGCCAGCAGCCAATGGCAGGGTGGCACTGAAGCTTTCTTT	CASSQWQGGTEAFF
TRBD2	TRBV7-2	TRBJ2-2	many	TGTGCCAGCAGCACCGGACTAGCGGTGAACACCGGGGAGCTGTTTTTT	CASSTGLAVNTGELFF
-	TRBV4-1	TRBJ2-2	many	TGCGCCAGCACCCGTGGGCCTGGGGACACCGGGGAGCTGTTTTTT	CASTRGPGDTGELFF
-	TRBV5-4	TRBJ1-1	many	TGTGCCAGCAGCTTCGGGGGTACTGAAGCTTTCTTT	CASSFGGTEAFF
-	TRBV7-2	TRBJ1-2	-	TGTGTCAGCAGCGCGGCTTTATCGGCCTATGACTACACCTTC	CVSSAALSAYDYTF
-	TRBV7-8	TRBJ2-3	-	TGTGCCAGCAGCCATCCCCGAGGCCCCCTTATTTCAGATACGCAGTATTTT	CASSHPRGPLISDTQYF
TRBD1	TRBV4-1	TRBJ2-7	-	TGCGCCAGCAGCCAAAGGACAGGGGCGTCCTACGAGCAGTACTTC	CASSQRTGASYEQYF
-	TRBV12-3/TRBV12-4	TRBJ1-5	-	TGTGCCAGCAGTTTGTGGGGGGTAAATCAGCCCCAGCATTTT	CASSLWGVNQPQHF
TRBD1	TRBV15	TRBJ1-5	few	TGTGCCACCAGCAGAGATAGGACAGGGGGCAATCAGCCCCAGCATTTT	CATSRDRTGGNQPQHF